The 23 T cell receptor beta chains reported below all come from one sample, sequenced in a study of blood T cell repertoires in COVID-19. The assay was immunoSEQ multiplex PCR, and TCRdb's table has in-frame clones only and misses some. The data show about 280,000 clones, 90% seen once. Input material: PBMCs or T cells enriched from blood (not recorded which). These receptors all stem from a woman aged 25 to 39 with acute COVID-19.

This clone has only a few counts. This sequence joins TRBV2 and TRBJ1-2; TRBD1 agrees at 10 bases. The CDR3 consists of 14 residues. V was clipped by 10 bases and J by 6 bases; unmatched bases: 11. In germline, CDR1 is SNHLY, CDR2 FYNNEI. CDR3 sequence: CANMGQGMLNGYTF. The CDR3 DNA reads TGTGCCAACATGGGACAGGGGATGTTGAATGGCTACACCTTC. Filled out from reference TRBV2 and TRBJ1-2, the complete variable domain reads EPEVTQTPSHQVTQMGQEVILRCVPISNHLYFYWYRQILGQKVEFLVSFYNNEISEKSEIFDDQFSVERPDGSNFTLKIRSTKLEDSAMYFCANMGQGMLNGYTFGSGTRLTVV.

The V call is TRBV19, the J call TRBJ1-4, with TRBD1 matching 8 bases. The CDR3 extends over 15 amino acids. The V segment lost 5 bases and the J segment 7 bases; nucleotides outside the gene matches: 9. Germline CDR1 LNHDA, CDR2 SQIVND (reference sequence). CDR3 coding DNA: TGTGCCAGTAGTTCCGGACAGGGACGCGGTGAAAAACTGTTTTTT. Protein product: CASSSGQGRGEKLFF.

The V call is TRBV19, the J call TRBJ2-7; 9 bases line up with TRBD1. CDR1 and CDR2 (germline): LNHDA, SQIVND (reference sequence). The CDR3 extends over 14 amino acids. V lost 1 base and J lost 6; bases outside the gene matches: 4. This CDR3 is CASSIVWDRAEQYF. The CDR3 nucleotides read TGTGCCAGTAGTATAGTCTGGGACAGGGCCGAGCAGTACTTC.

This clone was seen a handful of times. The rearrangement uses TRBV9 and TRBJ2-7; tentatively, D is TRBD2 (5 bases). Germline lookup yields CDR1 SGDLS and CDR2 YYNGEE. The CDR3 sequence is 15 residues long. The V gene lost 0 bases and the J gene lost 3 bases, with 13 bases spanning the gap. CDR3 DNA: TGTGCCAGCAGCGTAGGAGAGGGTTATTTCTACGAGCAGTACTTC. As protein: CASSVGEGYFYEQYF.

The gene calls are TRBV7-2 and TRBJ2-3; 9 bases match TRBD2. The CDR3 covers 14 residues. V shed 4 bases and J 4 bases; nucleotides not matched to a gene: 3. The germline gives CDR1 SGHTA, CDR2 FQGNSA. Written as DNA, the CDR3 is TGTGCCAGCAGCTCCGGACTAGCGCCAGATACGCAGTATTTT. It encodes CASSSGLAPDTQYF. Looking up the rest from reference TRBV7-2 and TRBJ2-3 gives the full variable domain: GAGVSQSPSNKVTEKGKDVELRCDPISGHTALYWYRQSLGQGLEFLIYFQGNSAPDKSGLPSDRFSAERTGGSVSTLTIQRTQQEDSAVYLCASSSGLAPDTQYFGPGTRLTVL.

This chain joins TRBV7-3 and TRBJ2-1; TRBD2 matches 7 bases. The germline V gene has CDR1 SGHTA and CDR2 FQGTGA. This CDR3 is 14 amino acids long. J gave up 4 bases and V 5 bases, and 5 bases lay outside the gene matches. The CDR3 region is CASSLGDYYNEQFF. The CDR3 DNA follows: TGTGCCAGCAGCCTAGGGGACTATTACAATGAGCAGTTCTTC.

This clone has just one count. The rearrangement uses TRBV7-8 and TRBJ2-5; D perhaps matches TRBD2 (6 bases). Trimming removed 6 bases at V and 5 bases at J, with 13 bases between. The V gene's germline CDR1 is SGHVS and CDR2 FQNEAQ. This CDR3 spans 13 amino acids. Here the CDR3 reads CASSQGGDETQYF. The CDR3 DNA reads as TGTGCCAGCAGTCAGGGAGGCGACGAGACCCAGTACTTC. Full variable domain (remainder filled in from reference TRBV7-8 and TRBJ2-5): GAGVSQSPRYKVAKRGQDVALRCDPISGHVSLFWYQQALGQGPEFLTYFQNEAQLDKSGLPSDRFFAERPEGSVSTLKIQRTQQEDSAVYLCASSQGGDETQYFGPGTRLLVL.

The gene calls are TRBV6-2 or TRBV6-3 and TRBJ2-3, with TRBD2 matching 13 bases. The ends lost 2 bases at V and 0 bases at J; junction bases unmatched: 14. There are 21 residues in the CDR3. The germline CDR1 and CDR2 sequences are MNHEY and SVGEGT. This CDR3 is CASSYPGLAGDRGGSTDTQYF. CDR3 nucleotides: TGTGCCAGCAGTTACCCAGGACTAGCGGGAGATCGTGGGGGGAGCACAGATACGCAGTATTTT.

This chain connects TRBV11-2 to TRBJ2-1; 11 nucleotides align to TRBD2. V was clipped by 1 base and J by 6 bases; unmatched bases: 2. In germline, CDR1 is SGHAT, CDR2 FQNNGV. This CDR3 contains 15 residues. In DNA form, the CDR3 reads TGTGCCAGCAGCTTAGGACTAGCGGGATTCAATGAGCAGTTCTTC. It specifies CASSLGLAGFNEQFF.

The genes are TRBV2 and TRBJ1-3; D is unresolved. This CDR3 is built from 14 residues. V was pared by 7 bases and J by 2 bases, with 12 bases between. The V gene's germline CDR1 is SNHLY and CDR2 FYNNEI. DNA of the CDR3: TGTGCCAGCAACCAGGATAGGACTGGAAACACCATATATTTT. Encoded protein: CASNQDRTGNTIYF.

This chain connects TRBV18 to TRBJ1-1; 9 bases line up with TRBD1. This CDR3 comprises 15 residues. Looked up from germline, CDR1 is KGHSH and CDR2 is LQKENI. Trimming removed 3 bases from V and 4 bases from J; junction bases left unmatched: 6. The CDR3 protein is CASSPPGQGTTEAFF. Here the CDR3 DNA reads TGTGCCAGCTCACCCCCGGGACAGGGAACCACTGAAGCTTTCTTT.

This chain uses TRBV11-2 with TRBJ1-1; TRBD1 matches 8 bases. J gave up 3 bases and V 5 bases, and 5 bases lay outside the gene matches. Germline lookup yields CDR1 SGHAT and CDR2 FQNNGV. The length of the CDR3 is 14 residues. DNA of the CDR3: TGTGCCAGCAGCCTGGACAGGGAGGACACTGAAGCTTTCTTT. Protein sequence: CASSLDREDTEAFF. Filled out from reference TRBV11-2 and TRBJ1-1, the complete variable domain reads EAGVAQSPRYKIIEKRQSVAFWCNPISGHATLYWYQQILGQGPKLLIQFQNNGVVDDSQLPKDRFSAERLKGVDSTLKIQPAKLEDSAVYLCASSLDREDTEAFFGQGTRLTVV.

V gene TRBV5-1 combines with J gene TRBJ1-4; unclear D gene. The germline V and J ends were trimmed by 2 bases and 8 bases, with 10 bases remaining between them. The CDR3 is 13 amino acids. Germline V gene sequence: CDR1 SGHRS, CDR2 YFSETQ. The chain's CDR3 is CASSLDSGEKLFF. As DNA, the CDR3 is TGCGCCAGCAGCTTAGACTCGGGGGAAAAACTGTTTTTT.

This chain connects TRBV18 to TRBJ2-2; perhaps TRBD2 as D (6 bases). CDR3 length: 15 amino acids. Trimming pared 3 bases from V and 2 bases from J, leaving 10 bases between. CDR1 and CDR2 from the germline V gene are KGHSH and LQKENI. CDR3 nucleotide sequence: TGTGCCAGCTCACCGGGAGGAGCAAACACCGGGGAGCTGTTTTTT. Translation gives CASSPGGANTGELFF.

The chain is built from TRBV27 and TRBJ2-7; 7 nucleotides line up with TRBD1. Trimming took 3 bases from V and 6 from J; bases not matched to a gene: 8. This CDR3 has 14 residues. Germline CDR1 MNHEY, CDR2 SMNVEV (reference sequence). DNA of the CDR3: TGTGCCAGCAGTTTGAACAGGGGCCGCCCCGAGCAGTACTTC. Its protein is CASSLNRGRPEQYF.

V and J are TRBV7-9 and TRBJ2-7, with D maybe TRBD2 (5 bases). The CDR3 spans 11 residues. Germline V lookup: CDR1 SEHNR, CDR2 FQNEAQ (reference sequence). V was pared by 5 bases and J by 7 bases, with 9 bases between. CDR3 sequence: CASSREGEQYF. In DNA, the CDR3 is TGTGCCAGCAGCCGGGAAGGGGAGCAGTACTTC.

The V call is TRBV4-1, the J call TRBJ2-1; 8 nucleotides align to TRBD2. The V gene's germline CDR1 is MGHRA and CDR2 YSYEKL. The CDR3 is made up of 16 amino acids. The ends lost 4 bases at V and 0 bases at J; junction bases unmatched: 5. The CDR3 sequence is CASSLIAGSSYNEQFF. CDR3 in DNA: TGCGCCAGCAGCCTGATAGCGGGAAGCTCCTACAATGAGCAGTTCTTC.

The chain has TRBV28 and TRBJ2-3; maybe TRBD2 (5 bases). Trimming removed 4 bases from V and 2 bases from J, with 10 bases in between. There are 14 residues in the CDR3. Per the germline V gene, CDR1 is MDHEN and CDR2 is SYDVKM. CDR3 residues: CASSYDDYTDTQYF. The CDR3 DNA sequence: TGTGCCAGCAGTTATGACGACTACACAGATACGCAGTATTTT.

The V and J genes are TRBV27 and TRBJ1-3, with 7 bases identical to TRBD1. The CDR3 consists of 17 residues. The germline V gene has CDR1 MNHEY and CDR2 SMNVEV (reference sequence). With 4 bases clipped from V and 7 bases from J, the junction kept 16 bases outside the gene matches. The CDR3 loop reads CASSSTSDRSGFNTIYF. The CDR3 DNA reads TGTGCCAGCAGTTCCACCTCGGACAGGAGCGGTTTTAACACCATATATTTT.

The chain has TRBV5-1 and TRBJ1-1; 9 bases are a match to TRBD1. This CDR3 has 15 residues. Germline CDR1 is SGHRS and CDR2 is YFSETQ. Unmatched junction bases numbered 5, after V lost 4 bases and J lost 1 base. DNA for the CDR3: TGCGCCAGCAGCGGGGGACAGGGTGAGAACACTGAAGCTTTCTTT. It encodes CASSGGQGENTEAFF.

The chain carries TRBV11-3 and TRBJ2-1, with 8 bases that match TRBD1. V gave up 4 bases and J gave up 6 bases; unmatched junction bases: 5. This CDR3 comprises 14 residues. Germline CDR1 and CDR2: SGHNT and YENEEA. The CDR3 region has the DNA TGTGCCAGCAGCTACTTACAGGGGGGCAATGAGCAGTTCTTC. Translated, it gives CASSYLQGGNEQFF.

This sequence joins TRBV2 and TRBJ2-3; the D is unclear. The CDR3 runs to 13 residues. V gave up 8 bases and J gave up 3 bases, with 12 bases separating them. Germline CDR1 and CDR2: SNHLY and FYNNEI. The CDR3 reads CASLGSETDTQYF. In DNA, the CDR3 is TGTGCCAGCTTGGGCTCTGAGACAGATACGCAGTATTTT.

The chain has TRBV3-1 (or the pseudogene TRBV3-2) and TRBJ1-1; 7 bases map to TRBD1. Germline CDR1 LGHDT, CDR2 YNNKEL (reference sequence). This CDR3 comprises 16 residues. Unmatched junction bases numbered 8, after V lost 4 bases and J lost 0 bases. The CDR3 region is CASSPAPTGMNTEAFF. The CDR3 bases are TGTGCCAGCAGCCCGGCCCCGACAGGGATGAACACTGAAGCTTTCTTT.